This passage covers 28 T cell receptor beta chains from one sample sequenced in a study of radiotherapy plus CTLA-4 blockade in lung cancer. TCRdb's copy holds only in-frame clones and misses some; the assay was immunoSEQ multiplex PCR. The table lists some 25,000 clones, about 76% of them singletons. The sample here was peripheral blood, taken from a patient treated with radiotherapy plus ipilimumab. The receptors stem from a human donor with non-small cell lung cancer whose response to radiotherapy plus ipilimumab could not be evaluated.

V usage is TRBV18 and J usage is TRBJ1-1; a weak D match, TRBD1 (6 bases). The CDR3 consists of 15 residues. Germline loops: CDR1 KGHSH, CDR2 LQKENI. Trimming pared 2 bases from V and 3 bases from J, leaving 13 bases between. CDR3 residues: CASSPRDTWDTEAFF. The CDR3, as DNA: TGTGCCAGCTCACCAAGGGACACCTGGGACACTGAAGCTTTCTTT.

The chain employs TRBV5-6 and TRBJ1-5; 7 nucleotides line up with TRBD1. Germline loops: CDR1 SGHDT, CDR2 YYEEEE. V was clipped by 5 bases and J by 4 bases; unmatched bases: 3. The CDR3 loop spans 13 amino acids. The DNA for the CDR3 is TGTGCCAGCAGTAAGGACAGGAATCAGCCCCAGCATTTT. It yields the protein CASSKDRNQPQHF.

This clone came up once. This chain joins TRBV7-2 and TRBJ1-5, with 8 bases fitting TRBD1. V dropped 5 bases and J dropped 4; count of bases not matched to a gene: 10. Germline V CDR1 and CDR2: SGHTA, FQGNSA. This CDR3 contains 16 residues. The CDR3 reads CASSLEQGVVNQPQHF. Here the CDR3 DNA reads TGTGCCAGCAGCCTTGAACAGGGGGTGGTAAATCAGCCCCAGCATTTT.

The rearrangement uses TRBV27 and TRBJ2-1; D unresolved. The CDR3 covers 15 residues. V lost 6 bases to trimming and J lost 0 bases, with 12 bases between them. Germline CDR1 is MNHEY and CDR2 is SMNVEV (reference sequence). The DNA of the CDR3 is TGTGCCAGCAGGGTCAGGCGCAGCTCCTACAATGAGCAGTTCTTC. As protein: CASRVRRSSYNEQFF.

The chain links TRBV27 to TRBJ2-7, with 7 bases matching TRBD1. The CDR3 consists of 14 residues. Germline V gives CDR1 MNHEY, CDR2 SMNVEV (reference sequence). V lost 3 bases, J lost 3 bases, and 5 bases stayed unmatched. The chain's CDR3 is CASSFGAGGYEQYF. Written as DNA, the CDR3 is TGTGCCAGCAGTTTCGGGGCAGGGGGCTACGAGCAGTACTTC.

The genes are TRBV2 and TRBJ2-3; the match to TRBD2 covers 7 bases. CDR3 length equals 14 residues. V dropped 3 bases and J dropped 6; count of bases not matched to a gene: 6. The germline CDR1 and CDR2 sequences are SNHLY and FYNNEI. This chain's CDR3 is CASSDGGSSDTQYF. Here the CDR3 DNA reads TGTGCCAGCAGTGATGGCGGGAGCTCGGATACGCAGTATTTT.

This clone was counted only a few times. This chain joins TRBV2 and TRBJ2-2; weak D call: TRBD1 (5 bases). The germline CDR1 and CDR2 sequences are SNHLY and FYNNEI. V was shortened by 4 bases and J by 3 bases, with 9 bases between the two germline ends. The CDR3 consists of 14 residues. CDR3 sequence: CASSVSGYTGELFF. CDR3 in DNA: TGTGCCAGCAGTGTCTCAGGGTACACCGGGGAGCTGTTTTTT.

This clone was detected once. The chain is built from TRBV9 and TRBJ1-2; D is perhaps TRBD1 (5 bases). CDR1 is SGDLS and CDR2 is YYNGEE in the germline V gene. The CDR3 extends over 17 amino acids. V shed 4 bases and J shed 7 bases, with 26 bases lying between them. CDR3 nucleotides: TGTGCCAGCAGCACTCTGGGATCGTGGGGGGGGGATTCTGGCTACACCTTC. Its translation is CASSTLGSWGGDSGYTF.

Only a few counts were recorded for this clone. The genes are TRBV2 and TRBJ1-1, with TRBD1 as a possible D gene (5 bases). This CDR3 has 14 amino acids. Germline CDR1 reads SNHLY; CDR2 reads FYNNEI. The V and J ends lost 6 bases and 3 bases respectively, with 14 bases between them. The CDR3 sequence is CASSYKGADTEAFF. The CDR3, as DNA: TGTGCCAGCAGCTACAAAGGGGCGGACACTGAAGCTTTCTTT.

V usage is TRBV7-3 and J usage is TRBJ1-2; TRBD1 aligns across 8 bases. The trim removed 5 bases at V and 8 bases at J, leaving 7 bases unmatched. The CDR3 spans 13 residues. Germline V gene sequence: CDR1 SGHTA, CDR2 FQGTGA. The CDR3 spells CASSPGQGQGYTF. CDR3 coding DNA: TGTGCCAGCAGCCCAGGACAGGGTCAAGGCTACACCTTC.

This clone came up a few times. The V and J genes are TRBV19 and TRBJ1-2; 7 bases line up with TRBD1. Germline V lookup: CDR1 LNHDA, CDR2 SQIVND (reference sequence). CDR3 length: 15 residues. Losses at the gene ends were 3 bases for V and 5 bases for J; bases not matched to a gene: 9. CDR3 residues: CASSIGTGTVYGYTF. The CDR3 DNA follows: TGTGCCAGTAGTATTGGCACCGGGACAGTTTATGGCTACACCTTC.

The V call is TRBV7-2, the J call TRBJ2-5; the match to TRBD1 covers 9 bases. The CDR3 has 15 residues. Germline V gene sequence: CDR1 SGHTA, CDR2 FQGNSA. Trimming at V came to 5 bases and at J to 5 bases, leaving 9 bases not matched to a gene. CDR3 residues: CASSRNRGRGETQYF. CDR3 coding DNA: TGTGCCAGCAGCCGTAACAGGGGGCGCGGGGAGACCCAGTACTTC.

This clone was counted a few times. This chain connects TRBV18 to TRBJ1-5; D unresolved. V was clipped by 3 bases and J by 2 bases, with 14 bases between them. The germline gives CDR1 KGHSH, CDR2 LQKENI. CDR3 length: 16 residues. The CDR3 protein is CASSPRGLEGNQPQHF. Written as DNA, the CDR3 is TGTGCCAGCTCACCCCGGGGTCTTGAGGGCAATCAGCCCCAGCATTTT. The full variable domain, in which reference TRBV18 and TRBJ1-5 provide the parts outside the CDR3, is NAGVMQNPRHLVRRRGQEARLRCSPMKGHSHVYWYRQLPEEGLKFMVYLQKENIIDESGMPKERFSAEFPKEGPSILRIQQVVRGDSAAYFCASSPRGLEGNQPQHFGDGTRLSIL.

V is TRBV27 and J is TRBJ2-3; D call uncertain. The V and J ends lost 6 bases and 4 bases respectively, with 14 bases between them. Germline V lookup: CDR1 MNHEY, CDR2 SMNVEV (reference sequence). This CDR3 has 14 residues. The CDR3 loop reads CASSTTIGADTQYF. Here the CDR3 DNA reads TGTGCCAGCAGCACTACGATCGGAGCAGATACGCAGTATTTT.

The chain has TRBV7-6 and TRBJ2-3; the match to TRBD2 covers 8 bases. V trimming: 2 bases; J trimming: 0 bases; junction bases outside the gene matches: 10. Germline V CDR1 and CDR2: SGHVS, FNYEAQ. The CDR3 has 18 amino acids. The CDR3 nucleotides read TGTGCCAGCAGCTTAAGAATCGGGAGGGCCTTGAGCACAGATACGCAGTATTTT. Amino acid sequence: CASSLRIGRALSTDTQYF.

V usage is TRBV4-3 and J usage is TRBJ2-7; 13 bases match TRBD2. This CDR3 is 15 amino acids long. Germline CDR1 is LGHNA and CDR2 is YSLEER. V gave up 4 bases and J gave up 3 bases; unmatched junction bases: 3. The CDR3 sequence: CASSLRTSGSYEQYF. Written as DNA, the CDR3 is TGCGCCAGCAGCCTAAGGACTAGCGGGAGCTACGAGCAGTACTTC.

Only one count was recorded for this clone. The chain employs TRBV5-4 and TRBJ2-1; 8 bases are shared with TRBD2. Trimming cost V 4 bases and J 2 bases; bases outside gene matches: 2. In germline, CDR1 is SGHNT, CDR2 YYREEE (reference sequence). The CDR3 spans 14 residues. In DNA, the CDR3 is TGTGCCAGCAGCGAGACTAGCGCCTACAATGAGCAGTTCTTC. Residues: CASSETSAYNEQFF.

This clone rates as medium-sized. Other nucleotide sequences from this sample produce the same CDR3. V usage is TRBV6-1 and J usage is TRBJ2-1, with D perhaps matching TRBD2 (6 bases). Trimming took off 4 bases at V and 8 bases at J, with 12 bases between the two ends. CDR1 is MNHNS, CDR2 SASEGT, per germline. The CDR3 has 13 residues. This CDR3 is CASSARLVHEQFF. CDR3 nucleotide sequence: TGTGCCAGCAGTGCCCGACTAGTGCATGAGCAGTTCTTC.

This clone was found a few times. The chain couples TRBV20-1 to TRBJ2-7; TRBD1 is a possible D gene (6 bases). V was trimmed by 6 bases and J by 5 bases, leaving 11 bases between them. The CDR3 length is 11 residues. CDR1 and CDR2 from the germline V gene are DFQATT and SNEGSKA (reference sequence). As DNA, the CDR3 is TGCAGTGCAAACAGGGTCAACGAGCAGTACTTC. Its protein is CSANRVNEQYF.

The chain has TRBV18 and TRBJ1-2; 8 bases map to TRBD1. Germline CDR1 KGHSH, CDR2 LQKENI. CDR3 size: 15 residues. Trimming removed 5 bases from V and 2 bases from J; junction bases left unmatched: 7. The CDR3 loop reads CASSSTWDRNYGYTF. In DNA form, the CDR3 reads TGTGCCAGCTCATCTACTTGGGACAGGAACTATGGCTACACCTTC.

V gene TRBV19 combines with J gene TRBJ1-3; 7 positions agree with TRBD1. Trimming cost V 8 bases and J 0 bases; bases outside gene matches: 4. The length of the CDR3 is 14 residues. Germline CDR1 is LNHDA and CDR2 is SQIVND (reference sequence). The CDR3 nucleotides read TGTGCCAGTCGGGGACAGTTCTCTGGAAACACCATATATTTT. Its protein is CASRGQFSGNTIYF.

This chain uses TRBV5-4 with TRBJ1-2; 11 nucleotides align to TRBD1. The CDR3 is made up of 15 amino acids. The V segment lost 4 bases and the J segment 4 bases; nucleotides outside the gene matches: 6. CDR1 and CDR2 (germline): SGHNT, YYREEE (reference sequence). This CDR3 is CASSPDRGRVYGYTF. CDR3 sequence (DNA): TGTGCCAGCAGCCCGGACAGGGGGCGCGTCTATGGCTACACCTTC.

This rearrangement joins TRBV29-1 to TRBJ2-7; no definite D call. The germline V gene encodes CDR1 SQVTM and CDR2 ANQGSEA. V lost 2 bases and J lost 0, with 5 bases in between. The CDR3 length is 12 residues. The CDR3 nucleotides read TGCAGCGTTGAAAGCGTCTCCTACGAGCAGTACTTC. Translation gives CSVESVSYEQYF.

The chain combines TRBV4-2 with TRBJ1-6; 7 bases map to TRBD1. The CDR3 totals 14 residues. V dropped 3 bases and J dropped 7; count of bases not matched to a gene: 3. Germline CDR1 and CDR2: LGHNA and YNFKEQ. The chain's CDR3 is CASSHAGGNSPLHF. CDR3 DNA sequence: TGTGCCAGCAGCCACGCAGGGGGGAATTCACCCCTCCACTTT.

To note about this clone: The CDR3 ends on some other residue instead of the conserved phenylalanine or tryptophan, so this is likely a read error. Because the CDR3's place on the DNA is in doubt, the DNA is left out and the CDR3 is given as listed by TCRdb. The chain links TRBV2 to TRBJ1-2; TRBD1 reflects the table's D call only, with no check against the DNA. Germline V lookup: CDR1 SNHLY, CDR2 FYNNEI. Counting both end residues, the CDR3 totals 11 amino acids. The CDR3: CASSDVGADTL.

The rearrangement links TRBV11-3 to TRBJ2-2; D is uncertain. Looked up from germline, CDR1 is SGHNT and CDR2 is YENEEA. V gave up 0 bases and J gave up 1 base, with 3 bases separating them. CDR3 size: 14 residues. CDR3: CASSLELNTGELFF. CDR3 bases: TGTGCCAGCAGCTTAGAACTGAACACCGGGGAGCTGTTTTTT.

This chain uses TRBV5-1 with TRBJ2-1; 7 bases agree with TRBD2. This CDR3 region has 15 residues. Germline assignment: CDR1 SGHRS and CDR2 YFSETQ. Trimming at V came to 2 bases and at J to 8 bases, leaving 10 bases not matched to a gene. The CDR3 DNA sequence: TGCGCCAGCAGCTTTTGGGGGAGGGCCGGCGATGAGCAGTTCTTC. This codes for CASSFWGRAGDEQFF.

The chain combines TRBV19 with TRBJ1-4; possible D gene TRBD1, 6 bases. This CDR3 contains 17 residues. Germline CDR1 and CDR2: LNHDA and SQIVND (reference sequence). The germline V and J ends were trimmed by 6 bases and 6 bases, with 23 bases remaining between them. The CDR3 spells CASSTTFHRAGDEKLFF. The CDR3 DNA is TGTGCCAGTAGCACAACTTTTCATCGTGCAGGGGATGAAAAACTGTTTTTT.